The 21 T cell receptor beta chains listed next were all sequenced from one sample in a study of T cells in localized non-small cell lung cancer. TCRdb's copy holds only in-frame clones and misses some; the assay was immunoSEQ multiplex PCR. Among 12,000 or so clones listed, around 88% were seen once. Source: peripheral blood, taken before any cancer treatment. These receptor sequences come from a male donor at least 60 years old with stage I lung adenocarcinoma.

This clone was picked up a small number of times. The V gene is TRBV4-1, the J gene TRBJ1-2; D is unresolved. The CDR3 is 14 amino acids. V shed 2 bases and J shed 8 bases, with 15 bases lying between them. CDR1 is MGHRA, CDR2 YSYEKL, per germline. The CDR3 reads CASSQPSQVGGYTF. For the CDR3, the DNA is TGCGCCAGCAGCCAACCGTCCCAGGTGGGGGGCTACACCTTC.

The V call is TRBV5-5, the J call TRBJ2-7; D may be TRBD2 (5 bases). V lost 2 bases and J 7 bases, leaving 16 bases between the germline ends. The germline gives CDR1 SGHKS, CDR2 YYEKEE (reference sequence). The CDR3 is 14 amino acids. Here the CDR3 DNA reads TGTGCCAGCAGCTTTATTAGAGAATCGGGAGAGCAGTACTTC. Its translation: CASSFIRESGEQYF.

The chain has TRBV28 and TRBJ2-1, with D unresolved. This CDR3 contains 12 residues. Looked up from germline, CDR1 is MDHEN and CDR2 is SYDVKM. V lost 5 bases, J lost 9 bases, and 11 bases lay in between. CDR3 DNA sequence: TGTGCCAGCAGTCTCCTAATTGGTGAGCAGTTCTTC. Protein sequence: CASSLLIGEQFF. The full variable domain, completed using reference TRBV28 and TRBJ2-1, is DVKVTQSSRYLVKRTGEKVFLECVQDMDHENMFWYRQDPGLGLRLIYFSYDVKMKEKGDIPEGYSVSREKKERFSLILESASTNQTSMYLCASSLLIGEQFFGPGTRLTVL.

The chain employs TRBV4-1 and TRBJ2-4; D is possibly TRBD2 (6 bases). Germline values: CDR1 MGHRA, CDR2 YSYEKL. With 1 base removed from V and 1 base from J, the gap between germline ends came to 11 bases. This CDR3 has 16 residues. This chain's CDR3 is CASSQGRDRAKNIQYF. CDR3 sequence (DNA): TGCGCCAGCAGCCAAGGGCGGGATCGGGCCAAAAACATTCAGTACTTC.

CDR3 residues: CASSPYQETQYF. The CDR3 region has the DNA TGTGCCAGCAGCCCGTACCAAGAGACCCAGTACTTC. The chain employs TRBV7-2 and TRBJ2-5; D gene unclear. V gave up 5 bases and J gave up 0 bases, with 4 bases separating them. Looked up from germline, CDR1 is SGHTA and CDR2 is FQGNSA. The CDR3 is made up of 12 amino acids.

The CDR3 is CASSFPRGAGHTGELFF. The CDR3 coding sequence is TGTGCCAGCAGCTTCCCGAGAGGGGCCGGGCACACCGGGGAGCTGTTTTTT. The chain employs TRBV7-6 and TRBJ2-2; either TRBD1 or TRBD2 may fit D (5 bases each). CDR1 and CDR2 (germline): SGHVS, FNYEAQ. Trimming took 3 bases from V and 3 from J, leaving 17 bases between them. This CDR3 has 17 residues.

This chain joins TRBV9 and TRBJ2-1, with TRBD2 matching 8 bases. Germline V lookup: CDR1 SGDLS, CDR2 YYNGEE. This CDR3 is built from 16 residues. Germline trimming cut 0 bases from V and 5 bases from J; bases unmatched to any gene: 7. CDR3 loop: CASSVEGGRRHNEQFF. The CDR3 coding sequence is TGTGCCAGCAGCGTAGAAGGCGGGAGGAGACACAATGAGCAGTTCTTC.

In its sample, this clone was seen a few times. The CDR3 region has the DNA TGTGCCAGCAGCTGGACAGGGGTCAATAGCAATCAGCCCCAGCATTTT. This sequence encodes CASSWTGVNSNQPQHF. The chain couples TRBV27 to TRBJ1-5; 9 nucleotides align to TRBD1. The length of the CDR3 is 16 residues. Germline values: CDR1 MNHEY, CDR2 SMNVEV (reference sequence). The V and J ends lost 6 bases and 0 bases, in that order; junction bases with no gene match: 6.

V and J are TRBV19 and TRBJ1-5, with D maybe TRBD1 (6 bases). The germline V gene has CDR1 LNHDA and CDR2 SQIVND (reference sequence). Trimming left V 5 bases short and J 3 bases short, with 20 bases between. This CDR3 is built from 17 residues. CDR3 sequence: CASSRTDDRPNNQPQHF. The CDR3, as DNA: TGTGCCAGTAGTCGGACCGATGACAGGCCCAACAATCAGCCCCAGCATTTT.

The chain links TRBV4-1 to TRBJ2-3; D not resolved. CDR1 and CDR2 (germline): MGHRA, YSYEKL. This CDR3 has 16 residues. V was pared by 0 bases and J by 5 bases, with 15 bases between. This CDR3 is CASSQDDWVKGDTQYF. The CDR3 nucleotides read TGCGCCAGCAGCCAAGATGATTGGGTTAAGGGAGATACGCAGTATTTT.

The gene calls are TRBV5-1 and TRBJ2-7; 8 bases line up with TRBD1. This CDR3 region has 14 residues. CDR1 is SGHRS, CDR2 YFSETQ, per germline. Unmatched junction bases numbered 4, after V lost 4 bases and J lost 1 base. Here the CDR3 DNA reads TGCGCCAGCAGCATCCGGGACAGGTCCTACGAGCAGTACTTC. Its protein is CASSIRDRSYEQYF.

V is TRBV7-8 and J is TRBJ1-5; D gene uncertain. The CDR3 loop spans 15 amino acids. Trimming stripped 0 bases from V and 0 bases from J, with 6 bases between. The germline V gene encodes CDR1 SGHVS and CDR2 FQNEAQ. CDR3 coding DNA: TGTGCCAGCAGCTTAGCGTTAGGTAGCAATCAGCCCCAGCATTTT. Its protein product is CASSLALGSNQPQHF. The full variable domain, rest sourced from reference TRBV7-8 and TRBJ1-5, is GAGVSQSPRYKVAKRGQDVALRCDPISGHVSLFWYQQALGQGPEFLTYFQNEAQLDKSGLPSDRFFAERPEGSVSTLKIQRTQQEDSAVYLCASSLALGSNQPQHFGDGTRLSIL.

The CDR3 sequence: CASSSLAGRSGANVLTF. In nucleotides, the CDR3 is TGTGCCAGCAGTTCCTTAGCGGGGCGGTCTGGGGCCAACGTCCTGACTTTC. V and J are TRBV28 and TRBJ2-6; TRBD2 matches 8 bases. The CDR3 sequence is 17 residues long. The V gene end was trimmed by 4 bases and the J gene end by 1 base; junction bases not matched to a gene: 6. Germline assignment: CDR1 MDHEN and CDR2 SYDVKM. The full variable domain, its missing parts supplied by reference TRBV28 and TRBJ2-6, is DVKVTQSSRYLVKRTGEKVFLECVQDMDHENMFWYRQDPGLGLRLIYFSYDVKMKEKGDIPEGYSVSREKKERFSLILESASTNQTSMYLCASSSLAGRSGANVLTFGAGSRLTVL.

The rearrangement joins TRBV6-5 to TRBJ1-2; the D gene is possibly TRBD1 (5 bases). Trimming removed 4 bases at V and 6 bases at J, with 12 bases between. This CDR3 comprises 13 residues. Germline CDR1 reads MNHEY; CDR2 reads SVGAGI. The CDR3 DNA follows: TGTGCCAGCAGTTCTCAGGGATTCGATGGCTACACCTTC. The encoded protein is CASSSQGFDGYTF.

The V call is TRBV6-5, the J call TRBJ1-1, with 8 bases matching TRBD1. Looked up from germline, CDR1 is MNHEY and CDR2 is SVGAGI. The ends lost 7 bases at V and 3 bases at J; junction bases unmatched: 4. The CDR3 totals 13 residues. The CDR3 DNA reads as TGTGCCAGCATCAACAGGGGGGACACTGAAGCTTTCTTT. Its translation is CASINRGDTEAFF.

The CDR3: CATRTSGLVGEQFF. The CDR3 nucleotides read TGTGCCACCCGGACTAGCGGTCTTGTAGGTGAGCAGTTCTTC. This sequence joins TRBV19 and TRBJ2-1; 10 bases fit TRBD2. V shed 10 bases, J shed 9 bases, and the junction held 12 bases outside the gene matches. The CDR3 is 14 residues long. Germline lookup yields CDR1 LNHDA and CDR2 SQIVND (reference sequence).

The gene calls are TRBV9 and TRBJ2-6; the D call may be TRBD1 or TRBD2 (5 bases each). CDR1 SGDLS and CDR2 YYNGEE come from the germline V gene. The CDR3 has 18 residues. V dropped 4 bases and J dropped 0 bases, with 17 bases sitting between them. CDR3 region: CASSLKPGRSSGANVLTF. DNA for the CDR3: TGTGCCAGCAGCCTAAAACCGGGACGGAGCTCTGGGGCCAACGTCCTGACTTTC.

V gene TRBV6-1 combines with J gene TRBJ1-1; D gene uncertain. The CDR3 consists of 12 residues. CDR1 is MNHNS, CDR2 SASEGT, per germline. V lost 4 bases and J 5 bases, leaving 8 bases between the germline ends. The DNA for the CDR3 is TGTGCCAGCAGTGCCCGACCTACTGAAGCTTTCTTT. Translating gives CASSARPTEAFF.

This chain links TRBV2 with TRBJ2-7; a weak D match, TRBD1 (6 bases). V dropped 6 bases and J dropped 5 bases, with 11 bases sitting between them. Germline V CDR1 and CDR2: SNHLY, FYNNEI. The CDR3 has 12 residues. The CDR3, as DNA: TGTGCCAGCAGCTCAGGGGCGGACGAGCAGTACTTC. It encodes CASSSGADEQYF.

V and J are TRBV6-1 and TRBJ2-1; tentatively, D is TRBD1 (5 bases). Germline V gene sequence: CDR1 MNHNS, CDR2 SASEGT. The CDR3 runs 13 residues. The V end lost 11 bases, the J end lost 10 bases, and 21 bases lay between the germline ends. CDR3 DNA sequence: TGTGCCGGGTCCACGACAGACGATGGCGAGCAGTTCTTC. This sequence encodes CAGSTTDDGEQFF.

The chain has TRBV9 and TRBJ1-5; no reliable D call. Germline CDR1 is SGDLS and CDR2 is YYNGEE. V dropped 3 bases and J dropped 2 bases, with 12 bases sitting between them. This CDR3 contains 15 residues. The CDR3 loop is CASSAATGGNQPQHF. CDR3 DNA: TGTGCCAGCAGCGCCGCCACTGGGGGCAATCAGCCCCAGCATTTT. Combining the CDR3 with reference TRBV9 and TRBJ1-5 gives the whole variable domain DSGVTQTPKHLITATGQRVTLRCSPRSGDLSVYWYQQSLDQGLQFLIQYYNGEERAKGNILERFSAQQFPDLHSELNLSSLELGDSALYFCASSAATGGNQPQHFGDGTRLSIL.